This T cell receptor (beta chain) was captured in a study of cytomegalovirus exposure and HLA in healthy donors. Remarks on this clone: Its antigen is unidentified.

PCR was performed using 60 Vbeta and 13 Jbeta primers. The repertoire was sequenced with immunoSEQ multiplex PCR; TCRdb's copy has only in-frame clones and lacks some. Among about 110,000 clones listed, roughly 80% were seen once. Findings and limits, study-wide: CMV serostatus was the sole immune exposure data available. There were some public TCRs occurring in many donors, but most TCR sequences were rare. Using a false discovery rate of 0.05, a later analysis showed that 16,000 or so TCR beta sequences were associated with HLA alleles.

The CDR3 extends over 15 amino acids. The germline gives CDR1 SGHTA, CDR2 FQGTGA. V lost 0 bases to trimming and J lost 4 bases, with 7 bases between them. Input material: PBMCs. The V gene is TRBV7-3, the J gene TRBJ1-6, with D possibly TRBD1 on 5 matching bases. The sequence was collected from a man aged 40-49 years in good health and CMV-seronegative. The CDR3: CASSLTGAYNSPLHF. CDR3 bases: TGTGCCAGCAGCTTAACAGGGGCGTATAATTCACCCCTCCACTTT.